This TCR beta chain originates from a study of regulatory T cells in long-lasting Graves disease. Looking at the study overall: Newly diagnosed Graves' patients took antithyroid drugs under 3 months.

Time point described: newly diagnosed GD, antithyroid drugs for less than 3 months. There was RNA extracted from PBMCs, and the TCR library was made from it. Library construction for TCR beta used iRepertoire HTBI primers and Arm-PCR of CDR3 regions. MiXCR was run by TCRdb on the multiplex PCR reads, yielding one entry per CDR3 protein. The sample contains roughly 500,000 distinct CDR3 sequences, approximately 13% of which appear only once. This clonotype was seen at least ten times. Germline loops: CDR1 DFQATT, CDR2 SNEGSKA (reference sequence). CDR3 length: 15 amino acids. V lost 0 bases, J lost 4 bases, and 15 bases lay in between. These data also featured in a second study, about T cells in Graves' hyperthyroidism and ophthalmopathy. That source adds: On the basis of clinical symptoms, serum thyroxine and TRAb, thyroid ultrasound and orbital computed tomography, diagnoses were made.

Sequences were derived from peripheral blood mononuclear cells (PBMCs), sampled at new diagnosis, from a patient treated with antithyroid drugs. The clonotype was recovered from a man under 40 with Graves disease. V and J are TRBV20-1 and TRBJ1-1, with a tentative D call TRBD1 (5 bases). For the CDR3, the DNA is TGCAGTGCTAGAGACCAGGATCGGGGGAGCACTGAAGCTTTCTTT. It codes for CSARDQDRGSTEAFF.